The 29 T cell receptor beta chains reported below all come from one sample, sequenced in a study of T-cell memory formation after mild COVID-19. TCRdb used MiXCR to reprocess the 5' RACE reads, holding one entry per CDR3 protein. The data hold about 390,000 distinct CDR3 sequences, with around 21% observed a single time. Sequencing was done on a sample of PBMCs or a T cell subset sorted from them (not recorded which). Receptor source: an adult woman who had mild COVID-19 (a few samples of this study predate the infection). Cell type and time point are not known.

The chain employs TRBV7-8 and TRBJ2-3, with TRBD2 matching over 7 bases. CDR3 length: 16 amino acids. Unmatched junction bases numbered 10, after V lost 5 bases and J lost 2 bases. Germline CDR1 and CDR2: SGHVS and FQNEAQ. In DNA, the CDR3 is TGTGCCAGCAGCCCAGGACTAGTCTCTCTCACAGATACGCAGTATTTT. This encodes CASSPGLVSLTDTQYF.

In the case of this clonotype: Being one base from a much bigger clone, this may be a read error. The chain links TRBV4-2 to TRBJ2-3; unclear D gene. Deletions cut 1 base from V and 0 bases from J, with 5 bases between. The CDR3 runs to 14 residues. Per germline, CDR1 LGHNA and CDR2 YNFKEQ. CDR3 residues: CASSQGHSTDTQYF. CDR3 coding DNA: TGTGCCAGCAGCCAAGGGCATAGCACAGATACGCAGTATTTT.

The V gene is TRBV4-1, the J gene TRBJ2-7, with a tentative D call TRBD2 (6 bases). Germline values: CDR1 MGHRA, CDR2 YSYEKL. This CDR3 is built from 16 residues. Trimming took 0 bases from V and 0 from J, leaving 12 bases between them. The CDR3 loop reads CASSQEGDFNSYEQYF. The CDR3 DNA is TGCGCCAGCAGCCAAGAGGGGGACTTCAACTCCTACGAGCAGTACTTC.

CDR3 sequence reads: CATDWNGQGVDGNTEAFF. The CDR3 coding sequence is TGTGCCACGGACTGGAACGGACAGGGGGTGGATGGAAACACTGAAGCTTTCTTT. The V call is TRBV6-6, the J call TRBJ1-1; the match to TRBD1 covers 10 bases. Trimming removed 10 bases from V and 2 bases from J; junction bases left unmatched: 19. The germline V gene encodes CDR1 MNHNY and CDR2 SVGAGI (reference sequence). This CDR3 is 18 amino acids long.

Note on this clonotype: A read error may explain this, as a much larger clone is one base away. The chain combines TRBV5-1 with TRBJ2-7; 10 bases map to TRBD1. CDR1 is SGHRS and CDR2 is YFSETQ in the germline V gene. The CDR3 covers 13 residues. In DNA, the CDR3 is TGCGCCAGCAGCCGCGGGACAGGGGACGAGCGGTACTTC. Translation: CASSRGTGDERYF.

This clonotype was counted a few times. The rearrangement joins TRBV5-1 to TRBJ1-1; D unresolved. The germline V gene encodes CDR1 SGHRS and CDR2 YFSETQ. The CDR3 runs 13 residues. Between the trimmed V and J ends, which lost 0 bases and 4 bases, there was a span of 7 bases. The CDR3 DNA reads TGCGCCAGCAGCTTGGACGTGTTCACTGAAGCTTTCTTT. Protein: CASSLDVFTEAFF. The full variable domain, with the rest looked up from reference TRBV5-1 and TRBJ1-1, is KAGVTQTPRYLIKTRGQQVTLSCSPISGHRSVSWYQQTPGQGLQFLFEYFSETQRNKGNFPGRFSGRQFSNSRSEMNVSTLELGDSALYLCASSLDVFTEAFFGQGTRLTVV.

V and J are TRBV30 and TRBJ2-7, with TRBD2 matching 11 bases. This CDR3 has 13 residues. The V gene's germline CDR1 is GTSNPN and CDR2 SVGIG (reference sequence). V dropped 4 bases and J dropped 6; count of bases not matched to a gene: 5. CDR3 protein: CAWILAGGFEQYF. The CDR3 DNA reads TGTGCCTGGATCCTAGCGGGAGGTTTCGAGCAGTACTTC.

In this sample, this clonotype turned up a few times. The chain recombines TRBV2 with TRBJ2-7; 8 bases are shared with TRBD2. Trimming at V came to 2 bases and at J to 6 bases, leaving 6 bases not matched to a gene. The CDR3 is 14 amino acids. CDR1 SNHLY and CDR2 FYNNEI come from the germline V gene. The CDR3 spells CASSEYGRASEQYF. The CDR3 coding sequence is TGTGCCAGCAGTGAATACGGGAGGGCCTCCGAGCAGTACTTC.

This clonotype was detected only a few times. The V gene is TRBV4-1, the J gene TRBJ1-1; D gene uncertain. Per the germline V gene, CDR1 is MGHRA and CDR2 is YSYEKL. V was cut by 4 bases and J by 0 bases, with 9 bases left in between. This CDR3 has 14 residues. This CDR3 reads CASSPQVVNTEAFF. The CDR3 DNA is TGCGCCAGCAGCCCCCAGGTCGTGAACACTGAAGCTTTCTTT.

V usage is TRBV7-2 and J usage is TRBJ1-1, with D uncertain. In germline, CDR1 is SGHTA, CDR2 FQGNSA. Trimming pared 4 bases from V and 2 bases from J, leaving 11 bases between. This CDR3 spans 14 amino acids. CDR3 nucleotide sequence: TGTGCCAGCAGCTCCGGACTTTTCAACACTGAAGCTTTCTTT. Translation: CASSSGLFNTEAFF.

The V and J genes are TRBV10-3 and TRBJ1-5, with D uncertain. With 3 bases removed from V and 5 bases from J, the gap between germline ends came to 5 bases. The CDR3 has 12 residues. Germline CDR1 is ENHRY and CDR2 is SYGVKD. CDR3 residues: CAISDSDQPQHF. The CDR3 DNA reads TGTGCCATCAGTGACTCCGATCAGCCCCAGCATTTT.

V gene TRBV5-5 combines with J gene TRBJ1-1, with 8 positions matching TRBD1. This CDR3 region has 14 residues. V lost 0 bases to trimming and J lost 5 bases; unmatched junction nucleotides: 3. The germline gives CDR1 SGHKS, CDR2 YYEKEE (reference sequence). DNA for the CDR3: TGTGCCAGCAGCTTGGGGCACAGGGGGACTGAAGCTTTCTTT. Amino acids: CASSLGHRGTEAFF.

This clonotype was recorded a few times. The chain couples TRBV12-3 or TRBV12-4 to TRBJ1-5, with D unresolved. The CDR3 contains 12 residues. V was trimmed by 5 bases and J by 4 bases, leaving 6 bases between them. The CDR3 DNA sequence: TGTGCCAGCAGTGCATTGAATCAGCCCCAGCATTTT. This codes for CASSALNQPQHF.

This clonotype turned up a few times. The genes are TRBV20-1 and TRBJ1-1, with D tentatively TRBD1 (5 bases). CDR3 length equals 13 residues. CDR1 DFQATT and CDR2 SNEGSKA come from the germline V gene (reference sequence). V gave up 0 bases and J gave up 5 bases, with 10 bases separating them. The CDR3 spells CSARDGTETEAFF. In nucleotides, the CDR3 is TGCAGTGCTAGAGATGGGACGGAGACTGAAGCTTTCTTT.

The rearrangement links TRBV7-2 to TRBJ2-7; 10 positions agree with TRBD1. The trim removed 5 bases at V and 5 bases at J, leaving 9 bases unmatched. The CDR3 sequence is 15 residues long. Germline V gene data show CDR1 as SGHTA and CDR2 as FQGNSA. The DNA of the CDR3 is TGTGCCAGCAGCAGCCCGGGACAGGGGCTCCACGAGCAGTACTTC. Amino acid sequence: CASSSPGQGLHEQYF.

This clonotype was counted only a few times. This sequence joins TRBV5-1 and TRBJ2-7, with TRBD1 matching 7 bases. This CDR3 is built from 14 residues. V lost 0 bases and J lost 3; bases outside the gene matches: 3. CDR1 and CDR2 from the germline V gene are SGHRS and YFSETQ. As DNA, the CDR3 is TGCGCCAGCAGCTTGGCCGGACAGGTCTACGAGCAGTACTTC. Translating it yields CASSLAGQVYEQYF.

This clonotype was recorded a few times. This chain uses TRBV2 with TRBJ1-4, with D possibly TRBD1 on 5 matching bases. Germline loops: CDR1 SNHLY, CDR2 FYNNEI. V was shortened by 6 bases and J by 2 bases, with 16 bases between the two germline ends. CDR3 length equals 16 residues. For the CDR3, the DNA is TGTGCCAGCAGAGCATGGGACCTGGGGACTAATGAAAAACTGTTTTTT. Translating gives CASRAWDLGTNEKLFF.

This clonotype has a handful of counts. J is TRBJ2-7 and V is TRBV7-9, with 12 bases aligning to TRBD2. Germline V lookup: CDR1 SEHNR, CDR2 FQNEAQ (reference sequence). V shed 4 bases, J shed 3 bases, and the junction held 7 bases outside the gene matches. CDR3 length: 16 residues. The CDR3 is CASSSTTSGRNYEQYF. For the CDR3, the DNA is TGTGCCAGCAGCTCAACGACTAGCGGGAGAAACTACGAGCAGTACTTC. Drawing the rest from reference TRBV7-9 and TRBJ2-7, the complete variable domain is DTGVSQNPRHKITKRGQNVTFRCDPISEHNRLYWYRQTLGQGPEFLTYFQNEAQLEKSRLLSDRFSAERPKGSFSTLEIQRTEQGDSAMYLCASSSTTSGRNYEQYFGPGTRLTVT.

This clonotype was counted a few times. The chain couples TRBV29-1 to TRBJ2-1; maybe TRBD2 (5 bases). The CDR3 is 15 residues long. The germline V gene has CDR1 SQVTM and CDR2 ANQGSEA. The V end was cut by 3 bases, the J end by 4 bases, with 16 bases between. The DNA of the CDR3 is TGCAGCGTTGAGGGAAGTAGCGAGCTATACAATGAGCAGTTCTTC. Its translation: CSVEGSSELYNEQFF.

This clonotype occurred a few times. The CDR3 nucleotides are TGTGCCAGCAGTGAGGACTTGGGGAGGAAGCCCCAGCATTTT. Its translation: CASSEDLGRKPQHF. The chain links TRBV6-1 to TRBJ1-5; D unresolved. CDR1 is MNHNS and CDR2 is SASEGT in the germline V gene. The CDR3 is 14 amino acids. Trimming cost V 3 bases and J 8 bases, with 14 bases left between them.

This clonotype was seen a few times. The chain recombines TRBV7-9 with TRBJ1-1; TRBD1 might be the D (6 bases). CDR3 length: 12 amino acids. CDR1 and CDR2 from the germline V gene are SEHNR and FQNEAQ (reference sequence). The V end lost 4 bases, the J end lost 5 bases, and 8 bases lay between the germline ends. As DNA, the CDR3 is TGTGCCAGCAGCTCAAGGGGGACTGAAGCTTTCTTT. It encodes CASSSRGTEAFF.

This chain links TRBV30 with TRBJ2-7, with a possible D match to TRBD1 (6 bases). The CDR3 runs to 12 residues. The V end lost 5 bases, the J end lost 0 bases, and 8 bases lay between the germline ends. Germline V lookup: CDR1 GTSNPN, CDR2 SVGIG (reference sequence). CDR3 DNA sequence: TGTGCCTGGTCGGACAGCTCCTACGAGCAGTACTTC. It yields the protein CAWSDSSYEQYF.

The sample holds a few counts of this clonotype. The genes are TRBV24-1 and TRBJ2-3; TRBD2 matches 12 bases. The J segment lost 3 bases and the V segment lost 3 bases, leaving 6 bases of the junction unmatched. The germline V gene encodes CDR1 KGHDR and CDR2 SFDVKD. The CDR3 length is 17 residues. This CDR3 is CATSDALTSGGTDTQYF. In DNA form, the CDR3 reads TGTGCCACCAGTGATGCGCTGACTAGCGGGGGAACAGATACGCAGTATTTT.

This clonotype occurred a few times. The V and J genes are TRBV5-5 and TRBJ1-2; 8 positions agree with TRBD1. The CDR3 loop spans 15 amino acids. V shed 4 bases and J 4 bases; nucleotides not matched to a gene: 9. Germline lookup yields CDR1 SGHKS and CDR2 YYEKEE (reference sequence). This CDR3 is CASSRGGTGPYGYTF. CDR3 DNA sequence: TGTGCCAGCAGCCGAGGCGGGACAGGTCCCTATGGCTACACCTTC.

This chain connects TRBV29-1 to TRBJ2-1; 11 positions agree with TRBD2. Germline CDR1 reads SQVTM; CDR2 reads ANQGSEA. This CDR3 contains 17 residues. V dropped 3 bases and J dropped 2; count of bases not matched to a gene: 9. CDR3 protein: CSVEGLAGGGAYNEQFF. The DNA of the CDR3 is TGCAGCGTTGAGGGGCTAGCGGGAGGTGGGGCCTACAATGAGCAGTTCTTC.

This clonotype turned up a few times. The chain has TRBV24-1 and TRBJ1-1, with 10 bases aligning to TRBD1. The CDR3 has 15 residues. V trimming: 4 bases; J trimming: 4 bases; junction bases outside the gene matches: 5. CDR1 KGHDR and CDR2 SFDVKD come from the germline V gene. The CDR3 spells CATSEPGTGATEAFF. The CDR3 DNA reads as TGTGCCACCAGTGAACCCGGGACAGGGGCCACTGAAGCTTTCTTT.

This sequence joins TRBV7-6 and TRBJ2-1; 8 bases are shared with TRBD1. The germline V gene has CDR1 SGHVS and CDR2 FNYEAQ. J lost 6 bases, V lost 5 bases, and 9 bases had no gene match. The CDR3 covers 15 residues. The CDR3 loop reads CASSKQGVGGNEQFF. DNA of the CDR3: TGTGCCAGCAGCAAACAGGGGGTAGGGGGCAATGAGCAGTTCTTC.

This clonotype was picked up a small number of times. J is TRBJ2-5 and V is TRBV7-6; no clear D gene. This CDR3 region has 16 residues. Trimming took 0 bases from V and 2 from J, leaving 13 bases between them. Germline assignment: CDR1 SGHVS and CDR2 FNYEAQ. The CDR3 DNA reads as TGTGCCAGCAGCTTAGCAGGGTTGGTGACTCAAGAGACCCAGTACTTC. It yields the protein CASSLAGLVTQETQYF.

This chain joins TRBV7-9 and TRBJ1-4; D unclear. The V end lost 4 bases, the J end lost 0 bases, and 9 bases lay between the germline ends. The CDR3 extends over 15 amino acids. Germline loops: CDR1 SEHNR, CDR2 FQNEAQ (reference sequence). As DNA, the CDR3 is TGTGCCAGCAGCTCGTGGACCTCAACTAATGAAAAACTGTTTTTT. Protein sequence: CASSSWTSTNEKLFF.